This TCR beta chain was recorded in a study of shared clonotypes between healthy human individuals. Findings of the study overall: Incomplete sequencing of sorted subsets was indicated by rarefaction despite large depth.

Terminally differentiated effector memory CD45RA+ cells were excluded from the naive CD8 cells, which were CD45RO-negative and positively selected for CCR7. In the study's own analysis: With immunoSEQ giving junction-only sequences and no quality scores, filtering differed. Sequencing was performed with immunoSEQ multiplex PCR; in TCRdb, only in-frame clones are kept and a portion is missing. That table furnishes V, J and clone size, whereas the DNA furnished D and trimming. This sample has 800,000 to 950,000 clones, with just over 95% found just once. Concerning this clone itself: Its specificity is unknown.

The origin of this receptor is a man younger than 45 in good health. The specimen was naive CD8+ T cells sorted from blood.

The CDR3 region is CASSLSTAGQGDYGYTF. In nucleotides, the CDR3 is TGTGCCAGCAGTTTATCGACTGCCGGACAGGGGGATTATGGCTACACCTTC. V and J are TRBV27 and TRBJ1-2; 10 bases are shared with TRBD1. The V and J ends lost 0 bases and 5 bases, in that order; junction bases with no gene match: 9. CDR3 length: 17 amino acids. Per the germline V gene, CDR1 is MNHEY and CDR2 is SMNVEV (reference sequence).